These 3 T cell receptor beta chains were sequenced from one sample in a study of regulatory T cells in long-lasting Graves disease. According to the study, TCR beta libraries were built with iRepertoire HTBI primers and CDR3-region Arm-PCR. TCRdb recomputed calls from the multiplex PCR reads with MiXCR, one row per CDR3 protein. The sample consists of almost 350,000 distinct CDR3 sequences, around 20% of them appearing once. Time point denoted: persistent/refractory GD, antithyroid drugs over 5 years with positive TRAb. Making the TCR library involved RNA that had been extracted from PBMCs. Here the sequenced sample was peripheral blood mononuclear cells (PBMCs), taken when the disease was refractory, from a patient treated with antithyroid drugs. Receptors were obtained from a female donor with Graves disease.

This chain's CDR3 is CAWSDRGFGYEQYF. The CDR3, as DNA: TGTGCCTGGAGTGACCGGGGGTTTGGCTACGAGCAGTACTTC. The V and J genes are TRBV30 and TRBJ2-7, with D tentatively TRBD2 (6 bases). The length of the CDR3 is 14 residues. Trimming removed 1 base from V and 3 bases from J, with 13 bases in between. CDR1 and CDR2 from the germline V gene are GTSNPN and SVGIG (reference sequence).

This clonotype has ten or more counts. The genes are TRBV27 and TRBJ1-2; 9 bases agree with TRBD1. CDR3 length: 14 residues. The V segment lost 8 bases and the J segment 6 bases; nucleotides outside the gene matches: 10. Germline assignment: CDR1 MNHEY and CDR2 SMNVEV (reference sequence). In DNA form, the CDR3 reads TGTGCCAGCGGGAGACAGGGGGTAAGAGATGGCTACACCTTC. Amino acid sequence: CASGRQGVRDGYTF.

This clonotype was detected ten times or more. CDR3 DNA: TGTGCCAGCAGCCCAGGGACACTCCCCGTTAACTATGGCTACACCTTC. This gives the protein CASSPGTLPVNYGYTF. The J gene is TRBJ1-2, the V gene TRBV28, with D perhaps matching TRBD1 (6 bases). The CDR3 has 16 residues. Between the trimmed V and J ends, which lost 6 bases and 1 base, there was a span of 18 bases. Germline V lookup: CDR1 MDHEN, CDR2 SYDVKM.